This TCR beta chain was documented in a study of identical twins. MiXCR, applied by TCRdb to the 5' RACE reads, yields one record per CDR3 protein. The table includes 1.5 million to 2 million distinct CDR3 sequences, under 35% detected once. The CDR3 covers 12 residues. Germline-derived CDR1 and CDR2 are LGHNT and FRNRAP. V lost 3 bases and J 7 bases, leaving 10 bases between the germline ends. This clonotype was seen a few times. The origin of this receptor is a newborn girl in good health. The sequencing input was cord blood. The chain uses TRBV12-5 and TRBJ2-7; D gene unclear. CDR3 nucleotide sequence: TGTGCTAGTGGTTTCTTAAACAATGAGCAGTACTTC. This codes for CASGFLNNEQYF.